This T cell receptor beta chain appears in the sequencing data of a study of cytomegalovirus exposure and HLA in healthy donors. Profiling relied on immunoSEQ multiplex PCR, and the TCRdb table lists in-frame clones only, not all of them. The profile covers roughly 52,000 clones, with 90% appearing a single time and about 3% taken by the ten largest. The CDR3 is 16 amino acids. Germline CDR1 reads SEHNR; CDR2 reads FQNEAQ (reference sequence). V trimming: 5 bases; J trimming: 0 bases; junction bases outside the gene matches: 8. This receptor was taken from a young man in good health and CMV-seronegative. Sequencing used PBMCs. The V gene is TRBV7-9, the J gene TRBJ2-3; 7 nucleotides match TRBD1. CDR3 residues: CASSPRGSTSTDTQYF. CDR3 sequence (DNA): TGTGCCAGCAGCCCCAGGGGGTCAACTAGCACAGATACGCAGTATTTT.